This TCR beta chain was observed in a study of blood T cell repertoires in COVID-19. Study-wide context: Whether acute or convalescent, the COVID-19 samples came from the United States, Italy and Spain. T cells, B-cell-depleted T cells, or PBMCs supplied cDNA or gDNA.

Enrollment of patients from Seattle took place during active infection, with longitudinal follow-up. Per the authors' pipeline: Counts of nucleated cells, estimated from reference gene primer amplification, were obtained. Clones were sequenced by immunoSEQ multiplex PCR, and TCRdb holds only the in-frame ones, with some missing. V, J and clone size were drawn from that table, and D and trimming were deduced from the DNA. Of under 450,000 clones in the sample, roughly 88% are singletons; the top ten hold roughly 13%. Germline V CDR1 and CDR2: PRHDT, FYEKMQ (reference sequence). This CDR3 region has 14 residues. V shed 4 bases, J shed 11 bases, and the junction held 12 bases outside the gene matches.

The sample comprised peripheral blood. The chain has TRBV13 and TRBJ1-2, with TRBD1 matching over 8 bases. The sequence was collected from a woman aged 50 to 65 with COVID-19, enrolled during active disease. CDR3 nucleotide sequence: TGTGCCAGCAGCTCGGGGTCCGGGACAGGTTCATACACCTTC. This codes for CASSSGSGTGSYTF.